What follows is one T cell receptor beta chain and its context. V lost 1 base to trimming and J lost 7 bases, with 7 bases between them. Germline CDR1 and CDR2: SGHVS and FQNEAQ. The CDR3 has 13 residues. Method: immunoSEQ multiplex PCR; TCRdb's copy keeps in-frame clones and lacks some. Altogether 25,000 to 40,000 clones are present, over 85% being singletons, with the ten largest covering 25% to 30%. The data are from a study of T cell clones after liver transplantation. Sequencing used CD8+ T cells from blood, obtained 12 months after liver transplant. This clonotype originated in a human patient who received a liver transplant. The T cells may partly be graft donor cells. This chain connects TRBV7-8 to TRBJ2-2; D might be TRBD2 (5 bases). The DNA of the CDR3 is TGTGCCAGCAGCTTAGGAGGGATCGGGGAGCTGTTTTTT. Protein: CASSLGGIGELFF.